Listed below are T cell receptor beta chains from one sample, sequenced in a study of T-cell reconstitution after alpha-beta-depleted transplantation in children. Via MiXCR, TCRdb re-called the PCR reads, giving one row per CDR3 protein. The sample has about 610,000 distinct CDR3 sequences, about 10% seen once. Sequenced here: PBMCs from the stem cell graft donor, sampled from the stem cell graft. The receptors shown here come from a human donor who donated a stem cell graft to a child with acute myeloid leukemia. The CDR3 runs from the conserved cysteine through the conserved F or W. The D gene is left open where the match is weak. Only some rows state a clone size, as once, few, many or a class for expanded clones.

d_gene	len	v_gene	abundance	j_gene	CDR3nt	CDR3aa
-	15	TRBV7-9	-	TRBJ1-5	TGTGCCAGCAGCTTAGGAGGGCCCGGCAATCAGCCCCAGCATTTT	CASSLGGPGNQPQHF
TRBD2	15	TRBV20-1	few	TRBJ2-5	TGCAGTGCTGGTCTAGCGGGAGGGAGGCAAGAAACCCAGTACTTC	CSAGLAGGRQETQYF
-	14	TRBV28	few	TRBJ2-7	TGTGCCAGCAGTTTGGTAAGAGGGGGTGTCGAGCAGTACTTC	CASSLVRGGVEQYF
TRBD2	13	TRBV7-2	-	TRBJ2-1	TGTGCCAGCAGCTTAGTACTAGCGGATGAGCAGTTCTTC	CASSLVLADEQFF
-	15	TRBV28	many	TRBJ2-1	TGTGCCAGCGGAACGTTTGGACAGCTTCTCAATGAGCAGTTCTTC	CASGTFGQLLNEQFF
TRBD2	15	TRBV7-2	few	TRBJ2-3	TGTGCCAGCAGCCTAAAGCGGGGGACCACAGATACGCAGTATTTT	CASSLKRGTTDTQYF
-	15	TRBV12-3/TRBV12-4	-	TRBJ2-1	TGTGCCAGCAGTTTAAGAGGAGCCTCCGGGGGCGAGCAGTTCTTC	CASSLRGASGGEQFF
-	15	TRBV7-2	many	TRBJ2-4	TGTGCCAGCAGCCCCAATGGGACGCCTAAAAACATTCAGTACTTC	CASSPNGTPKNIQYF
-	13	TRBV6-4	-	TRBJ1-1	TGTGCCAGCAGTGAATACCGGAACACTGAAGCTTTCTTT	CASSEYRNTEAFF
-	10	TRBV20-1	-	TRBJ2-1	TGCAGTGCTAGGGGGGATGAGCAGTTCTTC	CSARGDEQFF
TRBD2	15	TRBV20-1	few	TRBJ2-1	TGCAGTATAACCGGGACTAGAGGGTCCTACAATGAGCAGTTCTTC	CSITGTRGSYNEQFF
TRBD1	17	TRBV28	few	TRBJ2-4	TGTGCCAGCAGCTCCATTCGACAGGGAACACCGGGGTACATTCAGTACTTC	CASSSIRQGTPGYIQYF
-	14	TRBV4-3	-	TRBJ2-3	TGCGCCAGCAGCCCCCCGCTATCCTCTGCGGCGCAGTATTTT	CASSPPLSSAAQYF
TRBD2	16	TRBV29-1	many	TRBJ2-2	TGCAGCGCCCTCGGACTAGCGGGAAATATAGGCGGGGAGCTGTTTTTT	CSALGLAGNIGGELFF
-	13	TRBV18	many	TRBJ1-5	TGTGCCAGCTCACCAGGAGTCGAGCAGCCCCAGCATTTT	CASSPGVEQPQHF
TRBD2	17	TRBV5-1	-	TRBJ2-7	TGCGCCAGCAGCTTGGGGTTAGGAGCGGGAGGTCTCTACGAGCAGTACTTC	CASSLGLGAGGLYEQYF
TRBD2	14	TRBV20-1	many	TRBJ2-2	TGCAGTGCTTGGACTAGCGGCGGCACCGGGGAGCTGTTTTTT	CSAWTSGGTGELFF
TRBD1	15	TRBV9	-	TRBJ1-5	TGTGCCAGCAGCCCGACAGGGGTTAGCAATCAGCCCCAGCATTTT	CASSPTGVSNQPQHF
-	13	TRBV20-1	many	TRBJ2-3	TGCAGTGCCTTGGGGCTAGCAGGGGATACGCAGTATTTT	CSALGLAGDTQYF
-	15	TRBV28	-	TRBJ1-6	TGTGCCAGCAGTTTGAGGGACGTCGGTTTAACACCCCTCCACTTT	CASSLRDVGLTPLHF
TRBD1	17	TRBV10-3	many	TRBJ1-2	TGTGCCATCAGTGAGAGTGGTAGGGGGCAGGATAACTATGGCTACACCTTC	CAISESGRGQDNYGYTF
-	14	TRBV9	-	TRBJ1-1	TGTGCCAGCAGCGTAGGACACCGGAACACTGAAGCTTTCTTT	CASSVGHRNTEAFF
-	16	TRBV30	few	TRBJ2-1	TGTGCCTGGAGTGTGCGGGGAAAAAGCTCCTACAATGAGCAGTTCTTC	CAWSVRGKSSYNEQFF
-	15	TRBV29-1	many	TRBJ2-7	TGCAGCGTTATCTCCTCAAGTAGCGGCTCCTACGAGCAGTACTTC	CSVISSSSGSYEQYF
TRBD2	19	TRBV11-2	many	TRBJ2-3	TGTGCCAGCAGCCCCGGGAGGGGACTAACCTATCAGTATGCAGATACGCAGTATTTT	CASSPGRGLTYQYADTQYF
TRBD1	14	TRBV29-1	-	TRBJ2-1	TGCAGCGTTGCCCTGGGGACAGGGGGGAATGAGCAGTTCTTC	CSVALGTGGNEQFF
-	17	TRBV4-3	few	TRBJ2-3	TGCGCCAGCAGCCAAGAACACGGGGGAGGTAGTACAGATACGCAGTATTTT	CASSQEHGGGSTDTQYF
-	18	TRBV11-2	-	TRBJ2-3	TGTGCCAGCACCGTATGGGGTACTAGCCCACCCGGCACAGATACGCAGTATTTT	CASTVWGTSPPGTDTQYF
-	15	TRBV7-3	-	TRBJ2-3	TGTGCCAGCAAAATAAGCGGAGCTAGCACAGATACGCAGTATTTT	CASKISGASTDTQYF
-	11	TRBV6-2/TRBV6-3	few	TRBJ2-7	TGTGCCAGCACCGCCTTTTACGAGCAGTACTTC	CASTAFYEQYF
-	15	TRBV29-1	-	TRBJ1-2	TGCAGCGTAGGCCCCCGGGCCCTCATTTCGAGTGGCTACACCTTC	CSVGPRALISSGYTF
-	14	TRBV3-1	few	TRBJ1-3	TGTGCCAGCAGCCTTCAAGCAGGGCCAAACACCATATATTTT	CASSLQAGPNTIYF
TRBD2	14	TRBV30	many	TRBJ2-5	TGTGCCTGGACCCCCGGGACTAGCGGGAGTAGAGGACTTTTC	CAWTPGTSGSRGLF
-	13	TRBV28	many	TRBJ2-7	TGTGCCAGCAGTCCCACTGGACGGTACGAGCAGTACTTC	CASSPTGRYEQYF
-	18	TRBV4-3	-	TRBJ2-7	TGCGCCAGCAGCCAAGCTCGGGTTCCCGCAGGAAGAGTCTACGAGCAGTACTTC	CASSQARVPAGRVYEQYF
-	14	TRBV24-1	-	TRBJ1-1	TGTGCCACCAGTGATTCGGTCCCGAACACTGAAGCTTTCTTT	CATSDSVPNTEAFF
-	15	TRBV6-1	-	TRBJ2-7	TGTGCCAGCAGGGAAAGTGGGAGCACCCGGGGGGAGCAGTACTTC	CASRESGSTRGEQYF
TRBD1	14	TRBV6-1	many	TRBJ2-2	TGTGCCAGCTGGGACAGGGGTCTGCCCGGGGAGCTGTTTTTT	CASWDRGLPGELFF
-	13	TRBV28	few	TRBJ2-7	TGTGCCAGCAGCCGAGTTCTTTGGTCCGAGCAGTACTTC	CASSRVLWSEQYF
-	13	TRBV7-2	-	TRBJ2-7	TGTGCCAGCAGCTTCCCCTTTCGCGGGGAGCAGTACTTC	CASSFPFRGEQYF